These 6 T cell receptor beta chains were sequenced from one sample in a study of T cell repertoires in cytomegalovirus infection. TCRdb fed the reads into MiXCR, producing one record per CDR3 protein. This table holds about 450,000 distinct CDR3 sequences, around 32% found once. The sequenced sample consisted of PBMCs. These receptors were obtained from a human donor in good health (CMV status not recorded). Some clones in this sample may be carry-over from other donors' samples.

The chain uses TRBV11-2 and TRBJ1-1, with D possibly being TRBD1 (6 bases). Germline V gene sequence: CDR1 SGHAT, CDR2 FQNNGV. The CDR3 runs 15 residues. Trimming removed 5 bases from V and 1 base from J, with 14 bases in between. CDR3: CASSALSRGNTEAFF. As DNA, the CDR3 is TGTGCCAGCAGCGCCCTAAGCAGGGGGAACACTGAAGCTTTCTTT.

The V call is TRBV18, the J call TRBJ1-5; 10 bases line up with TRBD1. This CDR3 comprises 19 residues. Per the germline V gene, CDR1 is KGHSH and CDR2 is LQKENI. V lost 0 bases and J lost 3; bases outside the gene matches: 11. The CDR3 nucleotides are TGTGCCAGCTCACCACCGCTTCTCCCGGGACAGGGGTACAATCAGCCCCAGCATTTT. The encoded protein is CASSPPLLPGQGYNQPQHF. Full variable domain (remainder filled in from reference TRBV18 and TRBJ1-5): NAGVMQNPRHLVRRRGQEARLRCSPMKGHSHVYWYRQLPEEGLKFMVYLQKENIIDESGMPKERFSAEFPKEGPSILRIQQVVRGDSAAYFCASSPPLLPGQGYNQPQHFGDGTRLSIL.

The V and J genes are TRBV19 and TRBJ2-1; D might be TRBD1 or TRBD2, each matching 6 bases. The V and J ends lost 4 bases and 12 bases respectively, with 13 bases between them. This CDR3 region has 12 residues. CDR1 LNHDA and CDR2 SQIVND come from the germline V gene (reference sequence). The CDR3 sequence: CASSSRGDGQFF. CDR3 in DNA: TGTGCCAGTAGTAGTAGGGGGGATGGGCAGTTCTTC.

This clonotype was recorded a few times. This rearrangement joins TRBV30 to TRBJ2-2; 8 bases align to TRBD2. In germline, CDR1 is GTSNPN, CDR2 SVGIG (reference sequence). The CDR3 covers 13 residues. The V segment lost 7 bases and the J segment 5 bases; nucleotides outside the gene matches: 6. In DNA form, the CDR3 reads TGTGCCTCTTTGGCGGGGGGAACCGGGGAGCTGTTTTTT. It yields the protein CASLAGGTGELFF.

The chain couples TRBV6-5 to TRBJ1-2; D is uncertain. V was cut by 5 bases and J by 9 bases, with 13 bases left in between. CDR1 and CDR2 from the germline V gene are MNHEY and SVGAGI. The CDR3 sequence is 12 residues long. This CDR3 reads CASSAYSRSYTF. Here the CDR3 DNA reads TGTGCCAGCAGTGCCTACAGTAGGAGCTACACCTTC.

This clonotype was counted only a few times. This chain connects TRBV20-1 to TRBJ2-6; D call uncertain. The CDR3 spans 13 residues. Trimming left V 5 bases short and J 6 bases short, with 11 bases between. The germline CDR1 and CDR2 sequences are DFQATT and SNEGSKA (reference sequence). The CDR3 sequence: CSAFLGMANVLTF. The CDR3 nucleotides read TGCAGTGCTTTTTTGGGGATGGCCAACGTCCTGACTTTC.